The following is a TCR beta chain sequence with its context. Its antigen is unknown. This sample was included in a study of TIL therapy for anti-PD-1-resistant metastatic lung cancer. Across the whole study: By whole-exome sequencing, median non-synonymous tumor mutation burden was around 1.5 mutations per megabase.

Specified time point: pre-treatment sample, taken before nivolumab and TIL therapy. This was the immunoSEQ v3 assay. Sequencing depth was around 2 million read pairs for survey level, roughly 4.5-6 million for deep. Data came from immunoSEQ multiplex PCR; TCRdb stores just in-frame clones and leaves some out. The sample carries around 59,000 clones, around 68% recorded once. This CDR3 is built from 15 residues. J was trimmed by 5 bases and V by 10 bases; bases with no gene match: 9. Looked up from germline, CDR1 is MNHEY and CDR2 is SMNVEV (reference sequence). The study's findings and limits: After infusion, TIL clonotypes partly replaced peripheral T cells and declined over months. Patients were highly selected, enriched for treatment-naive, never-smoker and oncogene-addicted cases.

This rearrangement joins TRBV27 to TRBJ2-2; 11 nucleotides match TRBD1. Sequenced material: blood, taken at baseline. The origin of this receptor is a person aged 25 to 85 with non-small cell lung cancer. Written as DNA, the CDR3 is TGTGCCACCTGGCAGGGACAGGGGGAGACCGGGGAGCTGTTTTTT. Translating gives CATWQGQGETGELFF.